These 19 T cell receptor beta chains were all obtained from the same sample, sequenced in a study of T cell responses to AZD1222 COVID-19 vaccine. Libraries were prepared by immunoSEQ multiplex PCR; TCRdb keeps only in-frame clonotypes and omits some of them. Among 110,000 to 150,000 clones listed, approximately 91% were seen once. The sequences come from peripheral blood, collected on day 0 of AZD1222 vaccination. The receptors derive from an adult in good health.

This sequence joins TRBV2 and TRBJ1-5; D is uncertain. CDR3 size: 14 residues. Germline CDR1 SNHLY, CDR2 FYNNEI. V lost 6 bases, J lost 4 bases, and 13 bases lay in between. The CDR3 nucleotides are TGTGCCAGCAGCGGAGGAGCCATGAATCAGCCCCAGCATTTT. Amino acid sequence: CASSGGAMNQPQHF.

This chain joins TRBV28 and TRBJ1-2; 7 nucleotides line up with TRBD1. This CDR3 spans 18 amino acids. Germline CDR1 MDHEN, CDR2 SYDVKM. The trim removed 6 bases at V and 3 bases at J, leaving 19 bases unmatched. The CDR3 coding sequence is TGTGCCAGCAGAAGTGCCTACAGGGGATTGAACGAGGACTATGGCTACACCTTC. Translating gives CASRSAYRGLNEDYGYTF.

The chain joins TRBV2 to TRBJ1-4; D call uncertain. In germline, CDR1 is SNHLY, CDR2 FYNNEI. This CDR3 region has 15 residues. The V and J ends lost 6 bases and 8 bases respectively, with 19 bases between them. The CDR3 region is CASRADNLKVEKLFF. The CDR3 DNA sequence: TGTGCCAGCAGAGCCGACAATCTGAAGGTGGAAAAACTGTTTTTT.

The chain recombines TRBV5-4 with TRBJ2-3; D might be TRBD2 (7 bases). This CDR3 contains 14 residues. Trimming cost V 5 bases and J 3 bases, with 13 bases left between them. The germline gives CDR1 SGHNT, CDR2 YYREEE (reference sequence). The CDR3: CASSLGGATDTQYF. The CDR3 DNA sequence: TGTGCCAGCAGTCTGGGGGGGGCTACAGATACGCAGTATTTT.

The chain couples TRBV30 to TRBJ1-2, with a possible D match to TRBD1 (6 bases). V was shortened by 5 bases and J by 0 bases, with 10 bases between the two germline ends. The CDR3 sequence is 13 residues long. The germline V gene encodes CDR1 GTSNPN and CDR2 SVGIG (reference sequence). The CDR3 region is CAWSGAPNYGYTF. The CDR3 DNA is TGTGCCTGGTCAGGGGCCCCTAACTATGGCTACACCTTC.

The CDR3 nucleotides read TGTGCCAGCAGCCACGGACTAGCGGGAGGGAGGCCCTACGAGCAGTACTTC. Protein: CASSHGLAGGRPYEQYF. This chain connects TRBV5-4 to TRBJ2-7; 15 positions match TRBD2. Germline CDR1 reads SGHNT; CDR2 reads YYREEE (reference sequence). The CDR3 is 17 amino acids. V gave up 4 bases and J gave up 2 bases; unmatched junction bases: 7. Drawing the rest from reference TRBV5-4 and TRBJ2-7, the complete variable domain is ETGVTQSPTHLIKTRGQQVTLRCSSQSGHNTVSWYQQALGQGPQFIFQYYREEENGRGNFPPRFSGLQFPNYSSELNVNALELDDSALYLCASSHGLAGGRPYEQYFGPGTRLTVT.

This rearrangement joins TRBV19 to TRBJ1-5, with no clear D. V lost 1 base and J lost 1, with 5 bases in between. This CDR3 is built from 14 residues. Germline CDR1 is LNHDA and CDR2 is SQIVND (reference sequence). The CDR3 is CASSIVASNQPQHF. In nucleotides, the CDR3 is TGTGCCAGTAGTATAGTCGCCAGCAATCAGCCCCAGCATTTT.

In DNA form, the CDR3 reads TGTGCCAGCAGCGTGGGACTAGCGGGAGGGCCAGAGACCCAGTACTTC. Protein sequence: CASSVGLAGGPETQYF. The chain has TRBV9 and TRBJ2-5; TRBD2 matches 16 bases. The trim removed 2 bases at V and 4 bases at J, leaving 2 bases unmatched. The CDR3 length is 16 residues. Germline V gene lookup returns CDR1 SGDLS and CDR2 YYNGEE.

The rearrangement joins TRBV27 to TRBJ2-5, with TRBD2 matching 9 bases. This CDR3 region has 14 residues. J lost 7 bases, V lost 3 bases, and 6 bases had no gene match. The germline V gene has CDR1 MNHEY and CDR2 SMNVEV (reference sequence). CDR3 in DNA: TGTGCCAGCAGTTTTAGCGGGAGTGTCGGGACCCAGTACTTC. Amino acid sequence: CASSFSGSVGTQYF.

This rearrangement joins TRBV27 to TRBJ1-2; the D gene is possibly TRBD1 (5 bases). CDR1 is MNHEY, CDR2 SMNVEV, per germline (reference sequence). V dropped 6 bases and J dropped 3 bases, with 11 bases sitting between them. This CDR3 is 13 amino acids long. CDR3 sequence: CASSETAYYGYTF. DNA for the CDR3: TGTGCCAGCAGCGAGACAGCGTACTATGGCTACACCTTC.

The rearrangement uses TRBV20-1 and TRBJ2-7, with D maybe TRBD1 (5 bases). This CDR3 comprises 11 residues. Germline V lookup: CDR1 DFQATT, CDR2 SNEGSKA (reference sequence). Trimming removed 1 base from V and 4 bases from J, with 5 bases in between. The CDR3 sequence: CSARAGYEQYF. CDR3 DNA sequence: TGCAGTGCTAGAGCAGGGTACGAGCAGTACTTC.

The chain employs TRBV12-3 or TRBV12-4 and TRBJ1-2; tentatively, D is TRBD1 (6 bases). The V gene lost 10 bases and the J gene lost 7 bases, with 19 bases spanning the gap. The CDR3 contains 13 residues. CDR3 residues: CATSGGRVAGYTF. Written as DNA, the CDR3 is TGTGCCACCTCCGGGGGGCGAGTGGCTGGCTACACCTTC.

The chain carries TRBV29-1 and TRBJ1-2; maybe TRBD1 (6 bases). CDR1 and CDR2 from the germline V gene are SQVTM and ANQGSEA. The CDR3 loop spans 15 amino acids. V shed 6 bases and J shed 0 bases, with 17 bases lying between them. CDR3 amino acids: CSVGSRWTANYGYTF. CDR3 DNA: TGCAGCGTCGGAAGTCGGTGGACAGCTAACTATGGCTACACCTTC.

This chain connects TRBV7-9 to TRBJ2-7, with no clear D. V lost 4 bases to trimming and J lost 3 bases, with 7 bases between them. The CDR3 spans 12 residues. Germline V CDR1 and CDR2: SEHNR, FQNEAQ (reference sequence). The CDR3 DNA reads as TGTGCCAGCAGCTCCCAGTACTACGAGCAGTACTTC. Amino acids: CASSSQYYEQYF.

The V gene is TRBV20-1, the J gene TRBJ2-1, with D unclear. The germline CDR1 and CDR2 sequences are DFQATT and SNEGSKA (reference sequence). This CDR3 spans 11 amino acids. The V end lost 5 bases, the J end lost 5 bases, and 7 bases lay between the germline ends. The CDR3 DNA is TGCAGTGCTCCGTTTCACAATGAGCAGTTCTTC. This sequence encodes CSAPFHNEQFF.

The chain links TRBV4-2 to TRBJ2-1, with D possibly being TRBD1 or TRBD2 (5 bases each). Trimming pared 5 bases from V and 9 bases from J, leaving 8 bases between. The CDR3 is made up of 11 amino acids. Germline V gene data show CDR1 as LGHNA and CDR2 as YNFKEQ. CDR3 region: CASSDSGEQFF. Written as DNA, the CDR3 is TGTGCCAGCAGCGACAGCGGTGAGCAGTTCTTC.

Details on this clone: Other DNA sequences within the sample encode an identical CDR3. The chain carries TRBV6-5 and TRBJ2-2; the D gene is possibly TRBD1 (6 bases). This CDR3 has 16 residues. The V end was cut by 0 bases, the J end by 3 bases, with 11 bases between. Germline CDR1 and CDR2: MNHEY and SVGAGI. The CDR3 DNA is TGTGCCAGCAGTTACTCTTACAGGGCTGACACCGGGGAGCTGTTTTTT. This sequence encodes CASSYSYRADTGELFF.

This chain uses TRBV12-3 or TRBV12-4 with TRBJ2-1; D is uncertain. Trimming took off 4 bases at V and 9 bases at J, with 7 bases between the two ends. This CDR3 contains 11 residues. CDR3 protein: CASSWAVEQFF. CDR3 in DNA: TGTGCCAGCAGTTGGGCAGTTGAGCAGTTCTTC.

The rearrangement uses TRBV10-3 and TRBJ2-2; D is ambiguous. Trimming cost V 2 bases and J 0 bases, with 7 bases left between them. CDR1 is ENHRY and CDR2 is SYGVKD in the germline V gene. This CDR3 is 15 amino acids long. The CDR3 here is CAISETTANTGELFF. The CDR3 coding sequence is TGTGCCATCAGTGAGACAACGGCGAACACCGGGGAGCTGTTTTTT.